This T cell receptor (beta chain) was profiled in a study of CD8 T cells in ankylosing spondylitis. Quantitative 5'-RACE was performed with molecular barcodes, and it yielded the TCR beta libraries. From the 5' RACE reads, TCRdb called clonotypes with MiXCR, one entry per CDR3 protein. The repertoire includes about 240,000 distinct CDR3 sequences, over 8.5% of them detected once, and 6% to 8% sits in the top ten. The CDR3 length is 11 residues. V lost 4 bases to trimming and J lost 6 bases, with 8 bases between them. From germline, CDR1 is SQVTM and CDR2 ANQGSEA. Worth noting for this clonotype: As yet, its antigen is unknown.

Study conclusions and caveats: Blood from ankylosing spondylitis patients appeared to carry a characteristic roughly 8-variant TCR beta motif. Disease-linked clones bore a CD8+ phenotype, appearing relatively rarely in peripheral blood. Earlier literature documents some of the motif variants in reactive arthritis synovial fluid and blood.

Sequencing was carried out using blood, either unsorted or a sorted T cell fraction (not recorded which). This sequence originates from a male donor with ankylosing spondylitis or in good health (not recorded which). V is TRBV29-1 and J is TRBJ2-3; D remains unclear. The CDR3 sequence: CSVAVSDTQYF. The CDR3 nucleotides are TGCAGCGTTGCGGTTTCCGATACGCAGTATTTT.